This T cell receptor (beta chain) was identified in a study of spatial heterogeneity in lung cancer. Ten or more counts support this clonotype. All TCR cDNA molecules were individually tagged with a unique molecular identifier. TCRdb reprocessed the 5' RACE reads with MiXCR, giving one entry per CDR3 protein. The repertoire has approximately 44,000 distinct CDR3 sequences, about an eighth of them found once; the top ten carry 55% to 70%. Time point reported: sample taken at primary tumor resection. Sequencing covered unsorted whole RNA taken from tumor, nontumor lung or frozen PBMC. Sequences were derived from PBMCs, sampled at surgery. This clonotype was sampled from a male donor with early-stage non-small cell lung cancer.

The CDR3: CASSPRSGRLHGEQFF. In DNA, the CDR3 is TGTGCCAGCAGCCCACGGAGCGGGAGGCTACATGGTGAGCAGTTCTTC. The chain has TRBV3-1 and TRBJ2-1, with 9 bases identical to TRBD2. With V trimmed by 4 bases and J by 9 bases, 13 bases remained unmatched. This CDR3 has 16 residues. Germline V gives CDR1 LGHDT, CDR2 YNNKEL (reference sequence).